This entry features one TCR beta chain sequence. These data are taken from a study of T cells in Graves' hyperthyroidism and ophthalmopathy. From RNA transcripts, TCR beta CDR3 regions were amplified. TCR CDR3 underwent first-round RT-PCR with the HTBI primer set. Each CDR3 protein is one row after TCRdb ran MiXCR on the multiplex PCR reads. The sample carries hundreds of thousands of distinct CDR3 sequences, 14% to 15% recorded once. J was trimmed by 4 bases and V by 3 bases; bases with no gene match: 2. CDR1 and CDR2 (germline): SGHRS, YFSETQ. The CDR3 is made up of 16 amino acids. The TCR originated in a woman aged 25 to 45 with Graves' hyperthyroidism. The chain uses TRBV5-1 and TRBJ2-3; TRBD2 matches 16 bases. What was sequenced was blood. This CDR3 is CASSSGTSGRADTQYF. The CDR3 DNA reads as TGCGCCAGCAGCTCGGGGACTAGCGGGAGGGCAGATACGCAGTATTTT.